This T cell receptor (beta chain) comes out of a study of CD8 T cells in ankylosing spondylitis. Each CDR3 protein is one row after TCRdb ran MiXCR on the 5' RACE reads. The sample carries under 450,000 distinct CDR3 sequences, about a sixth recorded once. Study-wide points: Seemingly distinctive of ankylosing spondylitis blood was a TCR beta motif formed by eight highly homologous variants. Disease-linked clones bore a CD8+ phenotype and were relatively rare in peripheral blood.

Concerning this clonotype itself: The antigen is undetermined.

The CDR3 runs 14 residues. V was cut by 0 bases and J by 5 bases, with 11 bases left in between. CDR1 is MNHNS and CDR2 is SASEGT in the germline V gene. The TCR originated in a male donor with ankylosing spondylitis. The V call is TRBV6-1, the J call TRBJ2-7; D is possibly TRBD1 (6 bases). The sequencing sample was made of blood, either unsorted or a sorted T cell fraction (not recorded which). In DNA form, the CDR3 reads TGTGCCAGCAGTGAAGCTCCAGGGGTGGACGAGCAGTACTTC. Its translation is CASSEAPGVDEQYF.